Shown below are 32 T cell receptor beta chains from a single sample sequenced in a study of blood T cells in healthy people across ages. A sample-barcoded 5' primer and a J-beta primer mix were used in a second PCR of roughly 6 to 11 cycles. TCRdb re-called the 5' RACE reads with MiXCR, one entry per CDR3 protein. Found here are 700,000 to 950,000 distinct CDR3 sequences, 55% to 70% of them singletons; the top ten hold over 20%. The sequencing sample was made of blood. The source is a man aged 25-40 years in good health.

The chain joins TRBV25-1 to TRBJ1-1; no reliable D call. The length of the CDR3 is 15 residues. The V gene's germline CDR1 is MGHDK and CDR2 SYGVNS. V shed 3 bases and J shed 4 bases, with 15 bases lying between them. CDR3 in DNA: TGTGCCAGCAGTGAGGGTCGGGTACGAGTCACTGAAGCTTTCTTT. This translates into CASSEGRVRVTEAFF.

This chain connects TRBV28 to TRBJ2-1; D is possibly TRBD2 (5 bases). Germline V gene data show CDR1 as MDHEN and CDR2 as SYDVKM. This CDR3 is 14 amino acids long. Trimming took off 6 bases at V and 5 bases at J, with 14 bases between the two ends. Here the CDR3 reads CASRTPGGHNEQFF. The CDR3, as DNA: TGTGCCAGCAGAACCCCCGGCGGGCACAATGAGCAGTTCTTC. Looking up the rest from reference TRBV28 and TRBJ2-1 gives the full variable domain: DVKVTQSSRYLVKRTGEKVFLECVQDMDHENMFWYRQDPGLGLRLIYFSYDVKMKEKGDIPEGYSVSREKKERFSLILESASTNQTSMYLCASRTPGGHNEQFFGPGTRLTVL.

CDR3 bases: TGTGCCAGCAGCTTAATCAGGGGACGGGGCCGGCTGTACTTC. It codes for CASSLIRGRGRLYF. The rearrangement links TRBV7-2 to TRBJ2-5; D perhaps matches TRBD1 (6 bases). V lost 2 bases, J lost 13 bases, and 20 bases lay in between. This CDR3 is built from 14 residues. The germline CDR1 and CDR2 sequences are SGHTA and FQGNSA.

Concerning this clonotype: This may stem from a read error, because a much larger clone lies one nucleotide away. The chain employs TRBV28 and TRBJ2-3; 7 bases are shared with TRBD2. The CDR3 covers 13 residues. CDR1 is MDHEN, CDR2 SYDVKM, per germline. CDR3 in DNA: TGTGCCAACAGTAGCGGGAGCACAGATACGCAGTATTTT. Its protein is CANSSGSTDTQYF.

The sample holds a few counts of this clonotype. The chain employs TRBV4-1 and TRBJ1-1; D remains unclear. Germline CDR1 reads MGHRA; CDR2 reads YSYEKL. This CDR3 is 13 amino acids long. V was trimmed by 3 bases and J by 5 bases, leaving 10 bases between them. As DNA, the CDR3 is TGCGCCAGCAGCCAGTCCCTAGGTACTGAAGCTTTCTTT. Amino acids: CASSQSLGTEAFF.

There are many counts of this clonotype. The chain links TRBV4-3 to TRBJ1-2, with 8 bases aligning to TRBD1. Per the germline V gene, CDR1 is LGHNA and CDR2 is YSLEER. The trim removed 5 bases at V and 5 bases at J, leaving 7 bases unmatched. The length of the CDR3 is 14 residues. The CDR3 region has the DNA TGCGCCAGCAGCAGACAGGGGCAGGGTTATGGCTACACCTTC. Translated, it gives CASSRQGQGYGYTF.

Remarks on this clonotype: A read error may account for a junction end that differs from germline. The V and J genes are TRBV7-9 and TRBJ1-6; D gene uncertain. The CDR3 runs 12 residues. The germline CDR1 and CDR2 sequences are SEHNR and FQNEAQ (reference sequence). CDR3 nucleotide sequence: TGTGCCAGCAGTTTAGTGAATTCACCCCTCCACTTT. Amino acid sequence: CASSLVNSPLHF.

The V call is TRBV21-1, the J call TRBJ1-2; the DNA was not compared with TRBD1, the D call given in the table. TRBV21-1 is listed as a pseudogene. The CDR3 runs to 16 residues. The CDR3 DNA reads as TGTGCCAGCAGCAATTATGACAGGGTACGAGAATATGGCTACACCTTC. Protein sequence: CASSNYDRVREYGYTF.

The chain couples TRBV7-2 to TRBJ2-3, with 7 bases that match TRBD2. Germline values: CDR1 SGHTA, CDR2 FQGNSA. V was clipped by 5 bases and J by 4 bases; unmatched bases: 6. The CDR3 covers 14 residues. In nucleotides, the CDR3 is TGTGCCAGCAGCCGGACTAGTAGGGCAGATACGCAGTATTTT. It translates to CASSRTSRADTQYF.

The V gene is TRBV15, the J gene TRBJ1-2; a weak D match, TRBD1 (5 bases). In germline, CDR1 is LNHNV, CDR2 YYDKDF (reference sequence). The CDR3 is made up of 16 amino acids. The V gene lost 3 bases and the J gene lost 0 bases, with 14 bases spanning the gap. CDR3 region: CATSRWAKGANYGYTF. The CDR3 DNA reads TGTGCCACCAGCAGGTGGGCCAAAGGGGCTAACTATGGCTACACCTTC.

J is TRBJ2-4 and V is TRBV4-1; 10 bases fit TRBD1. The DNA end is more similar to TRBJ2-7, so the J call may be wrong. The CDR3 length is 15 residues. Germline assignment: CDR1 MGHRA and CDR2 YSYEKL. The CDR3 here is CASSQEGTGAYEQYF. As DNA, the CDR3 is TGCGCCAGCAGCCAAGAAGGGACAGGGGCCTACGAGCAGTACTTC.

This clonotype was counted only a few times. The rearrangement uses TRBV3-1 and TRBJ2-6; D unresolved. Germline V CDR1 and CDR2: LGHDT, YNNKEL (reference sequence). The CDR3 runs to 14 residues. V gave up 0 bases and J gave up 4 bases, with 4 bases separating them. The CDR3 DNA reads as TGTGCCAGCAGCCAAGAACACGGGGCCAACGTCCTGACTTTC. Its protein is CASSQEHGANVLTF.

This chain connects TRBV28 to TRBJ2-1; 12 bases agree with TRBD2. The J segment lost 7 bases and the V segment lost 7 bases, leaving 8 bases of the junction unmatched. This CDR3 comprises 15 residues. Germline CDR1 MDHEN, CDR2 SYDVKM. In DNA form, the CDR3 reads TGTGCCAGCACCGATACTAGCGGGAGGCCAAATGAGCAGTTCTTC. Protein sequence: CASTDTSGRPNEQFF.

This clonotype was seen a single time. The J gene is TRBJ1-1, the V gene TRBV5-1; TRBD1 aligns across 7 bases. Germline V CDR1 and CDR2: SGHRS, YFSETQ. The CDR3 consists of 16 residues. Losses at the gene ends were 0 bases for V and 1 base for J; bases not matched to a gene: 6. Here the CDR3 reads CASSLALGQRNTEAFF. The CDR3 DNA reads TGCGCCAGCAGCTTGGCCCTGGGACAGAGGAACACTGAAGCTTTCTTT.

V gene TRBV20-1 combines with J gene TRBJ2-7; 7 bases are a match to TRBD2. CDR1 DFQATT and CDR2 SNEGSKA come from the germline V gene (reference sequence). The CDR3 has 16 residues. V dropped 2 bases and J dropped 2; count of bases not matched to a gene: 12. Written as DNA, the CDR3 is TGCAGTGCTAGATCGGCTGAGCCTAGCGGAGCCTACGAGCAGTACTTC. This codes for CSARSAEPSGAYEQYF.

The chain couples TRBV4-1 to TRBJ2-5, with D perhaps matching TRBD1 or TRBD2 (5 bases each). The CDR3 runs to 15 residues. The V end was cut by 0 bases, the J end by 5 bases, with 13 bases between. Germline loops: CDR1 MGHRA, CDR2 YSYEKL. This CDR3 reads CASSQEGVMSETQYF. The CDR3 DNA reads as TGCGCCAGCAGCCAAGAGGGGGTGATGTCGGAGACCCAGTACTTC.

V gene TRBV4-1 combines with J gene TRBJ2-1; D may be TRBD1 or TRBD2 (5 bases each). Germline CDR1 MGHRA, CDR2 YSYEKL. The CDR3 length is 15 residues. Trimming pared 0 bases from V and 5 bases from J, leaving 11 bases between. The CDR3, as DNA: TGCGCCAGCAGCCAAGAGGGACCCCATCACAATGAGCAGTTCTTC. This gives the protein CASSQEGPHHNEQFF.

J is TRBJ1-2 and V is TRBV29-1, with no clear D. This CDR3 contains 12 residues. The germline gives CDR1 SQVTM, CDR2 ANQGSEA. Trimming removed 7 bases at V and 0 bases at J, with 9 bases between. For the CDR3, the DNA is TGCAGCGCTCTAACTTCTAACTATGGCTACACCTTC. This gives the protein CSALTSNYGYTF.

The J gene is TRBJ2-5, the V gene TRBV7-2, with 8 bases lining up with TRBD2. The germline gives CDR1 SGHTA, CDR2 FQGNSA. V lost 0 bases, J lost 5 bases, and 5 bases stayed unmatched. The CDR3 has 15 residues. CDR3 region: CASSLAGTSIETQYF. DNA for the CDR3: TGTGCCAGCAGCTTAGCCGGGACTAGTATTGAGACCCAGTACTTC.

CDR3 nucleotide sequence: TGTGCCAGCAGGAAAGCCGCCTACGAGCAGTACTTC. Translation: CASRKAAYEQYF. The chain carries TRBV12-3 or TRBV12-4 and TRBJ2-7; no clear D gene. This CDR3 comprises 12 residues. The V gene lost 6 bases and the J gene lost 2 bases, with 8 bases spanning the gap.

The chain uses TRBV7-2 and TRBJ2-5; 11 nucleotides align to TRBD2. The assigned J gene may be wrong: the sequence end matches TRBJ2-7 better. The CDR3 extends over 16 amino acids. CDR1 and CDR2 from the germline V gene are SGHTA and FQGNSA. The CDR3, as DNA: TGTGCCAGCAGCTTAGTTAGCGGGGGGGCCGCTTACGAGCAGTACTTC. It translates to CASSLVSGGAAYEQYF.

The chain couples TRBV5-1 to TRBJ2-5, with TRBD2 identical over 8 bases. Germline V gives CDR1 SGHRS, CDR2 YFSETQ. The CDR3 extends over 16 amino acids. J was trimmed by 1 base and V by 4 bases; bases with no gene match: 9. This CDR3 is CASSGPLAGRQETQYF. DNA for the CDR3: TGCGCCAGCAGCGGGCCCTTAGCGGGACGCCAAGAGACCCAGTACTTC.

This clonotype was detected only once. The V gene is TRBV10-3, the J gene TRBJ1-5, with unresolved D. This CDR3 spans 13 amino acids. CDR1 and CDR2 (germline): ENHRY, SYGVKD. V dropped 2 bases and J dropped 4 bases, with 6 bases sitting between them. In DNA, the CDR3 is TGTGCCATCAGTGAGGACCGAAATCAGCCCCAGCATTTT. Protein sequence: CAISEDRNQPQHF.

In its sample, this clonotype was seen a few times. The chain's CDR3 is CARVGRCGHLAVYEQYF. In DNA form, the CDR3 reads TGTGCCAGAGTCGGAAGGTGCGGCCACCTAGCTGTCTACGAGCAGTACTTC. J is TRBJ2-7 and V is TRBV21-1; the DNA was not used to check the table's D call, TRBD2. TRBV21-1 is flagged as a pseudogene. The CDR3 is made up of 17 amino acids.

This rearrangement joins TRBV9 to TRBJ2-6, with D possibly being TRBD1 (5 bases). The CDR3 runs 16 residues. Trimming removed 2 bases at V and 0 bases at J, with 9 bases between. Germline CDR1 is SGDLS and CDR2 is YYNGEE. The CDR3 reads CASSVTVSSGANVLTF. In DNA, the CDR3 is TGTGCCAGCAGCGTGACAGTAAGCTCTGGGGCCAACGTCCTGACTTTC.

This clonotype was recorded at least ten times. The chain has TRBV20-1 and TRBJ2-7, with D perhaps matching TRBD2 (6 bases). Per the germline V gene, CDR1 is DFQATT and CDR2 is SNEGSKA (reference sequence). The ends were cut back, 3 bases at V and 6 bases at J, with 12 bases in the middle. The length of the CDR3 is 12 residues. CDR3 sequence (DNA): TGCAGTGCTAGTTATCGGGGGACCGAGCAGTACTTC. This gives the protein CSASYRGTEQYF.

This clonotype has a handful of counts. The CDR3 region is CASSEQGANEQYF. DNA for the CDR3: TGTGCCAGCAGCGAACAGGGGGCCAACGAGCAGTACTTC. This sequence joins TRBV7-2 and TRBJ2-7, with 9 positions matching TRBD1. The V and J ends lost 5 bases and 5 bases, in that order; junction bases with no gene match: 4. The CDR3 extends over 13 amino acids. Germline V CDR1 and CDR2: SGHTA, FQGNSA.

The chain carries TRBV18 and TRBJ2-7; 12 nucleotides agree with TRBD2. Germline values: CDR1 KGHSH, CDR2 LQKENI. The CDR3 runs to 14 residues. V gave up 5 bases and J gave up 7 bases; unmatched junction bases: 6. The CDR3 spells CASSTGTSGSEQYF. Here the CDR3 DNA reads TGTGCCAGCTCAACCGGGACTAGCGGGTCGGAGCAGTACTTC.

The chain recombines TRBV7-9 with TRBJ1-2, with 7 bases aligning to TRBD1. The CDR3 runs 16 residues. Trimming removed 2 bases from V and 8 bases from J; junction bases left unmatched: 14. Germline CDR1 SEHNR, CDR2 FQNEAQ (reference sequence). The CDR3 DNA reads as TGTGCCAGCAGCTTATTGACAGGGACTGGGTTAGGAGGCTACACCTTC. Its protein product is CASSLLTGTGLGGYTF.

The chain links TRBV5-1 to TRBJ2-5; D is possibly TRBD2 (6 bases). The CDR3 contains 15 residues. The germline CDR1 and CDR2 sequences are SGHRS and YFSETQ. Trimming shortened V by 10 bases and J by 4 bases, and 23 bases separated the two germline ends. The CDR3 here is CASMDRMGLGETQYF. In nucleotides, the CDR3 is TGCGCCTCCATGGACCGTATGGGACTCGGAGAGACCCAGTACTTC.

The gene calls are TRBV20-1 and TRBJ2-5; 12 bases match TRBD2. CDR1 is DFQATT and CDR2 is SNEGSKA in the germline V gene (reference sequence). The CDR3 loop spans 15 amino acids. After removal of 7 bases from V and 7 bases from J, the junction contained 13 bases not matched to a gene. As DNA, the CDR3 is TGCAGTGGACTAGCGGGAGAGGGGGGCAAGAGGACCCAGTACTTC. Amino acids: CSGLAGEGGKRTQYF.

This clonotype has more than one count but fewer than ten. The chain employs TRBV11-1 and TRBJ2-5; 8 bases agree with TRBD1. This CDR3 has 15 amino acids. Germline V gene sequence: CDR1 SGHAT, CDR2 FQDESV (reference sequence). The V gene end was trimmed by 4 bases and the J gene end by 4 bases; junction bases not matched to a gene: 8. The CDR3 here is CASSSQSGGGETQYF. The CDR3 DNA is TGTGCCAGCAGCTCCCAGTCAGGGGGCGGAGAGACCCAGTACTTC.